This T cell receptor (beta chain) was identified in a study of T cell clonality in common variable immunodeficiency. Clones were sequenced by immunoSEQ multiplex PCR, and TCRdb holds only the in-frame ones, with some missing. The sample was found to contain under 8,500 clones, and every one recurs. Notes on the study in general: Fewer TCRbeta clones were shared among CVID subjects than controls. Reportedly, TCR beta sequences from common variable immunodeficiency showed fewer deletions and N-nucleotide insertions.

This CDR3 spans 15 amino acids. V dropped 5 bases and J dropped 0; count of bases not matched to a gene: 6. Per the germline V gene, CDR1 is MNHEY and CDR2 is SVGEGT. As concerns this clone: Antigen specificity is unknown. The read ends 3 residues early relative to the CDR3; the germline J gene fills the gap.

Sequencing was performed on peripheral blood mononuclear cells. The J gene is TRBJ2-7, the V gene TRBV6-2 or TRBV6-3, with TRBD2 matching over 8 bases. This TCR was sampled from a human donor with common variable immunodeficiency. The CDR3 region is CASSILAASSYEQYF. CDR3 DNA (partial): TGTGCCAGCAGTATACTAGCGGCGAGCTCCTACGAG.